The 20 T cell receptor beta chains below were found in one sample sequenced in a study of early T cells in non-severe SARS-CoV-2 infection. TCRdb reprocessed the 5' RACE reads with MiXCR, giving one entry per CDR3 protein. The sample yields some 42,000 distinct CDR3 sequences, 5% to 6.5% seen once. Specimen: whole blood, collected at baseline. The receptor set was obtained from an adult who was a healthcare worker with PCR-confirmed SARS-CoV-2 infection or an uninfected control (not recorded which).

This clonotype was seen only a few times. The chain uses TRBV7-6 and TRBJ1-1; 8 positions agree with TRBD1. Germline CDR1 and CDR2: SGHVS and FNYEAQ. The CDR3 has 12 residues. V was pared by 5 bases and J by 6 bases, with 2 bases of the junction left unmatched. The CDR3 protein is CASSPDRAEAFF. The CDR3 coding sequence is TGTGCCAGCAGCCCGGACAGGGCTGAAGCTTTCTTT.

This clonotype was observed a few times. The CDR3 nucleotides are TGTGCCAGCAGCTTAGGGGAGCTTGGCACAGATACGCAGTATTTT. The encoded protein is CASSLGELGTDTQYF. This chain connects TRBV7-9 to TRBJ2-3; D possibly corresponds to TRBD2 (5 bases). Germline V gives CDR1 SEHNR, CDR2 FQNEAQ (reference sequence). The CDR3 runs 15 residues. Trimming shortened V by 1 base and J by 1 base, and 9 bases separated the two germline ends.

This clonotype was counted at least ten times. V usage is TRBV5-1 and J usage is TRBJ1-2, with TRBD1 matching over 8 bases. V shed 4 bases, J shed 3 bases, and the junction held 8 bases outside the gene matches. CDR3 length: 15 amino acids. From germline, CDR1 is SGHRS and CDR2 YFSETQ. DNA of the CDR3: TGCGCCAGCAGCCTGACGACAGGGGAGTACTATGGCTACACCTTC. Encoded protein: CASSLTTGEYYGYTF.

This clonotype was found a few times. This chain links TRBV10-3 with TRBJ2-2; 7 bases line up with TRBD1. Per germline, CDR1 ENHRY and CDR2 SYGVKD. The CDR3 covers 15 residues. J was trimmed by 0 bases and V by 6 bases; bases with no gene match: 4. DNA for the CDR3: TGTGCCATCAGGGCGACAGGGTCGAACACCGGGGAGCTGTTTTTT. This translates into CAIRATGSNTGELFF.

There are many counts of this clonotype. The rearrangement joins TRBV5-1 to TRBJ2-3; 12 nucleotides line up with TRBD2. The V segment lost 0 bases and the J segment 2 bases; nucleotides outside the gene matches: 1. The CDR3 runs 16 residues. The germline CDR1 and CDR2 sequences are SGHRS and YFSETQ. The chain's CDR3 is CASSLASGGATDTQYF. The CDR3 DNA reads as TGCGCCAGCAGCTTGGCTAGCGGGGGGGCCACAGATACGCAGTATTTT.

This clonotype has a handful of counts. This CDR3 is CASRAADGSGSWDEQFF. The CDR3, as DNA: TGTGCCAGCCGTGCCGCCGACGGATCAGGGAGCTGGGATGAGCAGTTCTTC. The chain joins TRBV7-9 to TRBJ2-1; TRBD1 or TRBD2 may be the D gene (5 bases each). Looked up from germline, CDR1 is SEHNR and CDR2 is FQNEAQ (reference sequence). This CDR3 is 17 amino acids long. V lost 8 bases, J lost 8 bases, and 28 bases lay in between. The full variable domain, its missing parts supplied by reference TRBV7-9 and TRBJ2-1, is DTGVSQNPRHKITKRGQNVTFRCDPISEHNRLYWYRQTLGQGPEFLTYFQNEAQLEKSRLLSDRFSAERPKGSFSTLEIQRTEQGDSAMYLCASRAADGSGSWDEQFFGPGTRLTVL.

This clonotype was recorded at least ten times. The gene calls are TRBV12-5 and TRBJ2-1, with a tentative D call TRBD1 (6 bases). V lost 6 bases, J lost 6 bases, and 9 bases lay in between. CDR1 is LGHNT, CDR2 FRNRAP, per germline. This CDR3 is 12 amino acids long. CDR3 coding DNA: TGTGCTAGTGGAGGACAGTCCAATGAGCAGTTCTTC. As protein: CASGGQSNEQFF.

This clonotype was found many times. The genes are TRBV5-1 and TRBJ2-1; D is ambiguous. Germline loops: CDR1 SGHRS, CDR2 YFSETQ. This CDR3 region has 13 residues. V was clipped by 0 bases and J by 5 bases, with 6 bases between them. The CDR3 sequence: CASSLGANNEQFF. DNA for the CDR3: TGCGCCAGCAGCTTGGGGGCCAACAATGAGCAGTTCTTC.

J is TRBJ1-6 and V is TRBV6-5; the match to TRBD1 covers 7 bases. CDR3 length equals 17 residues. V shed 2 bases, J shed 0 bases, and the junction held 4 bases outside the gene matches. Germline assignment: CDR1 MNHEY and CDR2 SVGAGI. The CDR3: CASSYGTESSYNSPLHF. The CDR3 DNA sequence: TGTGCCAGCAGTTACGGGACAGAAAGCTCCTATAATTCACCCCTCCACTTT.

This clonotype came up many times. CDR3 DNA sequence: TGTGCCAGCGGTTCAGGAGGCGGGAACAATGAGCAGTTCTTC. Protein: CASGSGGGNNEQFF. The chain employs TRBV7-2 and TRBJ2-1; maybe TRBD2 (6 bases). The germline gives CDR1 SGHTA, CDR2 FQGNSA. V lost 8 bases, J lost 5 bases, and 16 bases lay in between. The CDR3 has 14 residues.

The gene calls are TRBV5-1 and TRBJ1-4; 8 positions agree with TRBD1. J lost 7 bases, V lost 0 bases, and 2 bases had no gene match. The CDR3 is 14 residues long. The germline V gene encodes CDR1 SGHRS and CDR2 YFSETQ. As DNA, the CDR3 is TGCGCCAGCAGCTTGGGACAGGGGCGTGAAAAACTGTTTTTT. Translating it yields CASSLGQGREKLFF.

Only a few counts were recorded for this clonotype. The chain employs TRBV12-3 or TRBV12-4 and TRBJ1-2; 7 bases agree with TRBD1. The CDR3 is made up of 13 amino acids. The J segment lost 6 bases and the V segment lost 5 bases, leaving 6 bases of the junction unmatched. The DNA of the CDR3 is TGTGCCAGCAGTCGTCAACAGGGGAATGGCTACACCTTC. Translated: CASSRQQGNGYTF.

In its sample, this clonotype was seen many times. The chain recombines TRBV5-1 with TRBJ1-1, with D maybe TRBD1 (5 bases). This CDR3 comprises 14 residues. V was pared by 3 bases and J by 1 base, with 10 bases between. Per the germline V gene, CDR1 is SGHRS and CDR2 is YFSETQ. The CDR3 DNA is TGCGCCAGCAGCTCCCGTGGGGGGAACACTGAAGCTTTCTTT. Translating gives CASSSRGGNTEAFF.

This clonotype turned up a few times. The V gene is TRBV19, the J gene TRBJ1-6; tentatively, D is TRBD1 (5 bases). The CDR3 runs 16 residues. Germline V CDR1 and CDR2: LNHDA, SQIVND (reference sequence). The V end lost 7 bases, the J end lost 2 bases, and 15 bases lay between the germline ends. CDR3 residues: CASTTTWGAYNSPLHF. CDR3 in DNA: TGTGCCAGTACCACTACTTGGGGGGCCTATAATTCACCCCTCCACTTT.

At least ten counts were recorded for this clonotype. CDR3 in DNA: TGTGCCAGCAGTTTCGGCAGCCAATTGCCCCAGCATTTT. Residues: CASSFGSQLPQHF. The chain links TRBV2 to TRBJ1-5; unclear D gene. Per the germline V gene, CDR1 is SNHLY and CDR2 is FYNNEI. The V and J ends lost 5 bases and 9 bases respectively, with 14 bases between them. The CDR3 has 13 amino acids. Variable domain in full (rest from reference TRBV2 and TRBJ1-5): EPEVTQTPSHQVTQMGQEVILRCVPISNHLYFYWYRQILGQKVEFLVSFYNNEISEKSEIFDDQFSVERPDGSNFTLKIRSTKLEDSAMYFCASSFGSQLPQHFGDGTRLSIL.

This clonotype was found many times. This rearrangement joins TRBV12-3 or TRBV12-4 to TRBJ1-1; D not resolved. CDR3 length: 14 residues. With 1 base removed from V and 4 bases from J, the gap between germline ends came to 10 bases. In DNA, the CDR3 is TGTGCCAGCAGTTTAGACAACTTGGGCACTGAAGCTTTCTTT. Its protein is CASSLDNLGTEAFF.

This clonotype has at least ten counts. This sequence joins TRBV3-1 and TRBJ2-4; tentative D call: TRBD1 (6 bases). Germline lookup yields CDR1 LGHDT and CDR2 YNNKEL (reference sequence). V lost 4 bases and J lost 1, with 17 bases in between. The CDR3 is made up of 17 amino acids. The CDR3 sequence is CASSRIGGVFAKNIQYF. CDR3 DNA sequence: TGTGCCAGCAGCCGAATAGGGGGAGTATTTGCCAAAAACATTCAGTACTTC.

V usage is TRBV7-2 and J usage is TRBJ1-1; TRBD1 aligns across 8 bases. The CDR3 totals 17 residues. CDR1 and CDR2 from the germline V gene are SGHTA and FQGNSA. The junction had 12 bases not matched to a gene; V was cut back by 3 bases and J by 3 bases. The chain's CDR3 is CASSLGSRGPVDTEAFF. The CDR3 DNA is TGTGCCAGCAGCTTGGGTAGCAGGGGGCCGGTGGACACTGAAGCTTTCTTT.

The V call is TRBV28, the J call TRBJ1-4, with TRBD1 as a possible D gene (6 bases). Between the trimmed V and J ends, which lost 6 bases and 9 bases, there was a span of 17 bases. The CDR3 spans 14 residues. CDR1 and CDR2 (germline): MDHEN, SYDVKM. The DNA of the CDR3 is TGTGCCAGCAGCTTACAGGGACTGGGTAAAAAACTGTTTTTT. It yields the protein CASSLQGLGKKLFF.

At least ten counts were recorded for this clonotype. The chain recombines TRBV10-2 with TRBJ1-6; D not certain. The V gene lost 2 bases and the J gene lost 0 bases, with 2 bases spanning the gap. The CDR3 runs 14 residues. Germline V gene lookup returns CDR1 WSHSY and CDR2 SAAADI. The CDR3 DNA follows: TGCGCCAGCAGTGAGAGCTCCTATAATTCACCCCTCCACTTT. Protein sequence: CASSESSYNSPLHF.